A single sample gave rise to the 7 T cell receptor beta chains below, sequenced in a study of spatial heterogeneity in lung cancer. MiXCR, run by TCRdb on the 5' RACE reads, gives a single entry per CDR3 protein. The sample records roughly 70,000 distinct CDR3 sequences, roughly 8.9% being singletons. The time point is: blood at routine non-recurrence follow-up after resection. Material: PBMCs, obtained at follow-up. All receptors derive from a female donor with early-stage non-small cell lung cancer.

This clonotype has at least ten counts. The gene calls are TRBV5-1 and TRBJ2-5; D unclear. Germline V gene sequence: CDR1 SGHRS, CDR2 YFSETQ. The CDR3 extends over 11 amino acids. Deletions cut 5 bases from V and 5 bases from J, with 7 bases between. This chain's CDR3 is CASRTEETQYF. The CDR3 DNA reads TGCGCCAGCAGGACCGAGGAGACCCAGTACTTC. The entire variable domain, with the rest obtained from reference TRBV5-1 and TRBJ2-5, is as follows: KAGVTQTPRYLIKTRGQQVTLSCSPISGHRSVSWYQQTPGQGLQFLFEYFSETQRNKGNFPGRFSGRQFSNSRSEMNVSTLELGDSALYLCASRTEETQYFGPGTRLLVL.

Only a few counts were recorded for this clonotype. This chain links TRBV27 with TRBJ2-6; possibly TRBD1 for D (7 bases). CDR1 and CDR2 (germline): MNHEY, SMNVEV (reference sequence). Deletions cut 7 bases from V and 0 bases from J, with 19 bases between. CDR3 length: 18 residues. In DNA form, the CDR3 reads TGTGCCAGCACGTGGTGGGGACAGCGGGCCTCTGGGGCCAACGTCCTGACTTTC. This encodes CASTWWGQRASGANVLTF.

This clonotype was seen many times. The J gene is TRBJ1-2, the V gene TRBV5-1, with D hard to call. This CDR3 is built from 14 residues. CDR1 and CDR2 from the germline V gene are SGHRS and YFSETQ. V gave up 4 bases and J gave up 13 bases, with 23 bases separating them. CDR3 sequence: CASSQTREPTSRTF. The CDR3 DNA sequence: TGCGCCAGCAGCCAAACCCGGGAACCTACTTCCCGCACCTTC.

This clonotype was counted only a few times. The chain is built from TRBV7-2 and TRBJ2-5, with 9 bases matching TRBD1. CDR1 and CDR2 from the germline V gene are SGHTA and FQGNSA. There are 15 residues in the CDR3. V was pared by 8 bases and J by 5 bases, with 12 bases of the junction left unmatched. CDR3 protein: CASSRNRGRGETQYF. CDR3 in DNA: TGTGCCAGCTCGCGGAACAGGGGGCGAGGGGAGACCCAGTACTTC.

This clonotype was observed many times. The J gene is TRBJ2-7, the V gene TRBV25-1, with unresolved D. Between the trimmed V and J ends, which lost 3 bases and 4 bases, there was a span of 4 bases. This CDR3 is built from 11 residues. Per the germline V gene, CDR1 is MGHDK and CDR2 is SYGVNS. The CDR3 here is CASSENYEQYF. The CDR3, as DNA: TGTGCCAGCAGTGAGAATTACGAGCAGTACTTC.

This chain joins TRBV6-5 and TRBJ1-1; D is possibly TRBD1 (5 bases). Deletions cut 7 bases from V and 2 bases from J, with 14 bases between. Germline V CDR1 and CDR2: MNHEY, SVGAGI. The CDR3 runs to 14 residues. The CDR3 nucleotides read TGTGCCAGCAAGTGGCAGGGTACCAACACTGAAGCTTTCTTT. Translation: CASKWQGTNTEAFF.

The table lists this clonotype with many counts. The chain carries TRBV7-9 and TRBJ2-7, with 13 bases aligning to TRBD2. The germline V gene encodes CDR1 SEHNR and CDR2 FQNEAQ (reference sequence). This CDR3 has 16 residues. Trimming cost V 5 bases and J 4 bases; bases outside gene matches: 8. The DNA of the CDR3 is TGTGCCAGCAGCCCCCAGACTAGCGGGAGGAGGTACGAGCAGTACTTC. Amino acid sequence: CASSPQTSGRRYEQYF. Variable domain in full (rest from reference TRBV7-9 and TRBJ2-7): DTGVSQNPRHKITKRGQNVTFRCDPISEHNRLYWYRQTLGQGPEFLTYFQNEAQLEKSRLLSDRFSAERPKGSFSTLEIQRTEQGDSAMYLCASSPQTSGRRYEQYFGPGTRLTVT.